This TCR beta chain comes out of a study of OX40 agonist ivuxolimab in advanced cancers. The CDR3 is made up of 15 amino acids. V was trimmed by 4 bases and J by 5 bases, leaving 17 bases between them. Germline-derived CDR1 and CDR2 are SNHLY and FYNNEI. Autoimmune disease history or systemic immunosuppression was exclusionary. Sampling of blood occurred at baseline, cycle 4 day 1, and cycle 7 day 1. Assay: immunoSEQ multiplex PCR; the TCRdb copy retains only in-frame clones and omits some. The table includes around 100,000 clones, roughly 90% detected once. Here the sequenced sample was CD4+ or CD8+ T cells sorted from blood, taken in a trial of the OX40 agonist ivuxolimab. The receptor was derived from an adult with an advanced solid tumor such as melanoma, head and neck, liver or kidney cancer. The V and J genes are TRBV2 and TRBJ2-5, with D possibly matching TRBD2 (6 bases). As DNA, the CDR3 is TGTGCCAGCAGTGGGAGTCCGGGGGAGGCGGAGACCCAGTACTTC. The encoded protein is CASSGSPGEAETQYF.